These T cell receptor beta chains were read from a single sample in a study of control samples from healthy donors and cancer patients. Repertoires were generated with immunoSEQ multiplex PCR, while TCRdb's copy carries only in-frame clones and drops some. The data show 120,000 to 150,000 clones, with approximately 91% seen just once and 3% to 3.5% held by the top ten. The sequenced sample consisted of blood. The source is a man under 40 in good health. Both conserved end residues are part of each CDR3. A D gene is named only where the DNA matches it firmly. The listing skips clone size in some rows; elsewhere it reads once, few, many or a size class.

V gene	clone size	CDR3 length	J gene	D gene	CDR3 protein	CDR3 DNA
TRBV14	NA	16	TRBJ2-1	NA	CASSQGPAGSGDEQFF	TGTGCCAGCAGCCAAGGACCCGCAGGTTCGGGGGATGAGCAGTTCTTC
TRBV6-1	NA	13	TRBJ1-5	NA	CASSEARIKAQHF	TGTGCCAGCAGTGAAGCCAGGATCAAGGCCCAGCATTTT
TRBV2	NA	15	TRBJ1-1	TRBD1	CASREDRGTNTEAFF	TGTGCCAGCAGGGAAGACAGGGGAACGAACACTGAAGCTTTCTTT
TRBV5-1	NA	15	TRBJ2-3	NA	CASSLGWQGTDTQYF	TGCGCCAGCAGCTTGGGGTGGCAGGGAACAGATACGCAGTATTTT
TRBV5-1	NA	13	TRBJ1-1	NA	CASSLEGHTEAFF	TGCGCCAGCAGCTTGGAGGGTCACACTGAAGCTTTCTTT
TRBV7-2	NA	13	TRBJ2-3	NA	CASSPQGTDTQYF	TGTGCCAGCAGCCCTCAAGGCACAGATACGCAGTATTTT
TRBV4-1	NA	16	TRBJ2-7	TRBD2	CASSPQGLAGVNEQYF	TGCGCCAGCAGCCCGCAGGGACTAGCGGGGGTAAACGAGCAGTACTTC
TRBV6-6	NA	14	TRBJ2-7	TRBD2	CASSMGGGSYEQYF	TGTGCCAGCAGTATGGGGGGGGGCTCCTACGAGCAGTACTTC
TRBV9	NA	16	TRBJ1-2	NA	CASSVAGTRVNYGYTF	TGTGCCAGCAGCGTTGCAGGGACGAGGGTTAACTATGGCTACACCTTC
TRBV30	NA	15	TRBJ2-2	NA	CAWNSLGRGTGELFF	TGTGCCTGGAATTCCCTCGGACGCGGAACCGGGGAGCTGTTTTTT
TRBV5-1	NA	13	TRBJ1-1	NA	CASSRTLRTEAFF	TGCGCCAGCAGCCGCACCTTGAGGACTGAAGCTTTCTTT
TRBV5-1	NA	12	TRBJ1-2	NA	CASSSGPTGYTF	TGCGCCAGCAGCTCCGGACCTACAGGCTACACCTTC
TRBV24-1	NA	14	TRBJ1-2	NA	CATSDSGKVYGYTF	TGTGCCACCAGTGATTCGGGGAAGGTCTATGGCTACACCTTC
TRBV6-5	NA	11	TRBJ1-2	NA	CATRGAYGYTF	TGTGCCACCCGGGGGGCCTATGGCTACACCTTC
TRBV3-1/TRBV3-2	NA	16	TRBJ2-6	NA	CASSQGADSGANVLTF	TGTGCCAGCAGCCAAGGGGCGGACTCTGGGGCCAACGTCCTGACTTTC
TRBV15	NA	15	TRBJ2-3	NA	CATSRNWDSTDTQYF	TGTGCCACCAGCAGAAATTGGGACTCCACAGATACGCAGTATTTT
TRBV9	NA	17	TRBJ2-3	NA	CASSVDGAGPRTDTQYF	TGTGCCAGCAGCGTAGACGGGGCGGGGCCCCGCACAGATACGCAGTATTTT
TRBV6-4	NA	18	TRBJ2-7	TRBD1	CASSDPTGVKASSYEQYF	TGTGCCAGCAGTGACCCGACAGGGGTTAAGGCCAGCTCCTACGAGCAGTACTTC
TRBV24-1	once	12	TRBJ2-7	NA	CAAPGQPYEQYF	TGTGCCGCTCCGGGACAACCGTACGAGCAGTACTTC
TRBV4-1	NA	18	TRBJ2-2	TRBD2	CASSHPSQRGGRSGELFF	TGCGCCAGCAGCCATCCTTCTCAGCGGGGGGGCCGGTCCGGGGAGCTGTTTTTT
TRBV5-1	NA	14	TRBJ2-7	NA	CASSLLSSSYEQYF	TGCGCCAGCAGCTTGTTGTCGAGCTCCTACGAGCAGTACTTC
TRBV7-2	NA	14	TRBJ2-1	TRBD2	CASSLVAGDMMVFF	TGTGCCAGCAGCTTGGTAGCGGGGGATATGATGGTGTTCTTC
TRBV11-2	NA	14	TRBJ1-3	NA	CASSLAGGGNTIYF	TGTGCCAGCAGCTTAGCGGGTGGGGGAAACACCATATATTTT
TRBV19	NA	15	TRBJ1-2	NA	CASTQIDSSTYGYTF	TGTGCCAGTACCCAGATTGATTCCAGCACCTATGGCTACACCTTC
TRBV9	NA	14	TRBJ1-2	NA	CASSSPGQGISYTF	TGTGCCAGCAGCTCCCCCGGGCAGGGCATCTCCTACACCTTC
TRBV25-1	NA	14	TRBJ1-4	NA	CASSKQGANEKLFF	TGTGCCAGCAGTAAACAGGGAGCTAATGAAAAACTGTTTTTT
TRBV7-2	NA	12	TRBJ2-7	NA	CASSSSSREQYF	TGTGCCAGCAGCTCCTCTAGCCGCGAGCAGTACTTC
TRBV18	NA	14	TRBJ1-6	NA	CASSPDTYNSPLHF	TGTGCCAGCTCCCCGGACACCTATAATTCACCCCTCCACTTT
TRBV14	NA	14	TRBJ2-2	NA	CASSQGVRTGELFF	TGTGCCAGCAGCCAAGGGGTCCGAACCGGGGAGCTGTTTTTT
TRBV11-2	NA	11	TRBJ1-2	NA	CASSSYYGYTF	TGTGCCAGCAGCTCATATTATGGCTACACCTTC
TRBV3-1/TRBV3-2	few	14	TRBJ1-3	NA	CASSSSRSGNTIYF	TGTGCCAGCAGCTCGAGCCGCTCTGGAAACACCATATATTTT
TRBV6-5	NA	14	TRBJ1-2	TRBD1	CASSYGDRVDGYTF	TGTGCCAGCAGTTACGGGGACAGGGTCGATGGCTACACCTTC
TRBV7-3	NA	13	TRBJ1-6	NA	CASSLNANSPLHF	TGTGCCAGCAGCTTAAATGCCAATTCACCCCTCCACTTT
TRBV9	NA	14	TRBJ2-7	TRBD2	CASSFGTSGYEQYF	TGTGCCAGCAGCTTCGGGACTAGCGGCTACGAGCAGTACTTC
TRBV6-1	NA	13	TRBJ1-5	NA	CASSEDPSGPQHF	TGTGCCAGCAGTGAAGACCCCTCCGGGCCCCAGCATTTT
TRBV2	NA	14	TRBJ1-6	NA	CASSVDRTNSPLHF	TGTGCCAGCAGTGTCGACAGGACAAATTCACCCCTCCACTTT
TRBV9	NA	17	TRBJ2-3	TRBD2	CASSVEASGGTTDTQYF	TGTGCCAGCAGCGTAGAGGCTAGCGGGGGAACGACAGATACGCAGTATTTT
TRBV7-2	NA	15	TRBJ1-5	TRBD1	CASSHWDRENQPQHF	TGTGCCAGCAGCCATTGGGACAGGGAGAATCAGCCCCAGCATTTT
TRBV30	once	15	TRBJ1-2	TRBD1	CAWSLGQGENYGYTF	TGTGCCTGGAGTCTAGGACAGGGGGAAAACTATGGCTACACCTTC
TRBV24-1	NA	15	TRBJ2-3	NA	CATSDSPDNTDTQYF	TGTGCCACCAGTGATTCGCCCGACAACACAGATACGCAGTATTTT
TRBV5-1	NA	16	TRBJ2-1	TRBD2	CASSSASGGIYNEQFF	TGCGCCAGCAGCTCCGCTAGCGGGGGAATCTACAATGAGCAGTTCTTC
TRBV15	NA	14	TRBJ1-2	NA	CATSMAGYEYGYTF	TGTGCCACCAGCATGGCAGGGTATGAATATGGCTACACCTTC
TRBV7-3	NA	15	TRBJ2-1	TRBD2	CASSLRVAGYNEQFF	TGTGCCAGCAGCTTACGTGTAGCGGGGTATAATGAGCAGTTCTTC
TRBV18	once	17	TRBJ1-2	TRBD1	CASSPRQGQQRAHGYTF	TGTGCCAGCTCACCGCGACAGGGACAGCAAAGAGCCCATGGCTACACCTTC
TRBV29-1	once	13	TRBJ1-2	NA	CSAKQGLAYGYTF	TGCAGCGCCAAACAGGGACTAGCCTATGGCTACACCTTC
TRBV10-3	NA	18	TRBJ2-1	TRBD2	CAISEGRAGGRFVNEQFF	TGTGCCATCAGTGAGGGTCGAGCGGGGGGGCGATTCGTCAATGAGCAGTTCTTC
TRBV28	NA	15	TRBJ2-7	TRBD1	CASNPAGQGTYEQYF	TGTGCCAGCAATCCAGCGGGACAGGGGACCTACGAGCAGTACTTC
TRBV21-1	NA	18	TRBJ1-1	NA	CASSTKGSSEPLNTEAFF	TGTGCCAGCAGCACCAAAGGTTCGTCAGAACCTTTGAACACTGAAGCTTTCTTT
TRBV11-2	NA	18	TRBJ2-5	NA	CASSLDRRGSPYQETQYF	TGTGCCAGCAGCTTAGATCGAAGGGGCAGTCCGTACCAAGAGACCCAGTACTTC